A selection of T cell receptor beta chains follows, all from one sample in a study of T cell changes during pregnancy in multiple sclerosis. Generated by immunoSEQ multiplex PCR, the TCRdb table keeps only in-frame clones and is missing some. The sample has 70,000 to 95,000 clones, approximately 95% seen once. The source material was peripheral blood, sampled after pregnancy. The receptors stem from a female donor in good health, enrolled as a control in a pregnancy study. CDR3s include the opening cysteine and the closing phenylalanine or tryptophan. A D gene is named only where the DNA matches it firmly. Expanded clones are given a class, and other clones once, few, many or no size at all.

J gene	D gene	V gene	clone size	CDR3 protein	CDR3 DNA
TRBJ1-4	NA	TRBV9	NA	CASSVEAGVNEKLFF	TGTGCCAGCAGCGTAGAGGCAGGGGTTAATGAAAAACTGTTTTTT
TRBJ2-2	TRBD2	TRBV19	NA	CASSPGRDTGELFF	TGTGCCAGTAGTCCCGGGAGGGACACCGGGGAGCTGTTTTTT
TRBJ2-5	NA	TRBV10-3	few	CAISKGLQETQYF	TGTGCCATCAGTAAGGGACTTCAAGAGACCCAGTACTTC
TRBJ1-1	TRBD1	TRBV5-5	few	CASSQNRQGGTEAFF	TGTGCCAGCAGCCAGAATCGACAGGGGGGCACTGAAGCTTTCTTT
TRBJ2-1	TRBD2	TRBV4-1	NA	CASSQDGTSGPSSYNEQFF	TGCGCCAGCAGCCAAGACGGGACTAGCGGACCCAGCTCCTACAATGAGCAGTTCTTC
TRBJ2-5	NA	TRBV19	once	CASSRVLTETQYF	TGTGCCAGTAGTCGGGTCCTCACGGAGACCCAGTACTTC
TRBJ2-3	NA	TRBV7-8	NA	CASSLLGSFYTQYF	TGTGCCAGCAGCTTGCTGGGCTCTTTTTATACGCAGTATTTT
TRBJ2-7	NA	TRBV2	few	CASIAAGGARYEQYF	TGTGCCAGTATCGCCGCTGGCGGAGCCCGCTACGAGCAGTACTTC
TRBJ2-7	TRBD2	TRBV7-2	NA	CASSLEGLAGGGDEQYF	TGTGCCAGCAGCTTAGAGGGATTAGCGGGAGGGGGCGACGAGCAGTACTTC
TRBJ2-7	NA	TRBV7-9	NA	CASSSSGSYEQYF	TGTGCCAGCAGCTCATCCGGTTCCTACGAGCAGTACTTC